This entry lists 32 T cell receptor beta chains sequenced from one sample in a study of a mutant IDH1 vaccine in newly diagnosed glioma. The method was immunoSEQ multiplex PCR; TCRdb's version includes in-frame clones alone and lacks a portion of them. The repertoire holds approximately 16,000 clones, with nearly 97% as singletons. Time point: baseline, week 1 (first vaccination visit). Specified treatment: pre-vaccination baseline after standard-of-care therapy. Sample: peripheral blood mononuclear cells (PBMCs), taken from a glioma patient treated with radiotherapy, temozolomide or both. The receptors here all came from a woman aged 18-29 years with glioma. Some clones in this sample may be carry-over from other donors' samples.

This clone showed up just once. The chain carries TRBV11-2 and TRBJ2-1; tentatively, D is TRBD2 (5 bases). This CDR3 contains 13 residues. Germline V gene data show CDR1 as SGHAT and CDR2 as FQNNGV. The V and J ends lost 1 base and 9 bases respectively, with 10 bases between them. CDR3 in DNA: TGTGCCAGCAGCTTAGCGGGGTGGTTTGAGCAGTTCTTC. Its translation is CASSLAGWFEQFF.

This clone is a singleton in its sample. The chain uses TRBV7-8 and TRBJ2-7, with TRBD2 identical over 10 bases. V shed 2 bases, J shed 1 base, and the junction held 5 bases outside the gene matches. The germline V gene has CDR1 SGHVS and CDR2 FQNEAQ. The CDR3 contains 16 residues. CDR3 sequence (DNA): TGTGCCAGCAGCTTACTCGCACTAGCGGGATCCTACGAGCAGTACTTC. Protein product: CASSLLALAGSYEQYF.

J is TRBJ2-7 and V is TRBV6-6; weak D call: TRBD1 (5 bases). Germline CDR1 reads MNHNY; CDR2 reads SVGAGI (reference sequence). The CDR3 runs 12 residues. V was pared by 8 bases and J by 4 bases, with 12 bases between. For the CDR3, the DNA is TGTGCCAGCGGGGCTAGTCGGTACGAGCAGTACTTC. This gives the protein CASGASRYEQYF.

The V gene is TRBV5-1, the J gene TRBJ2-1; 10 bases line up with TRBD2. Unmatched junction bases numbered 9, after V lost 7 bases and J lost 5 bases. Germline values: CDR1 SGHRS, CDR2 YFSETQ. The CDR3 is 15 amino acids. In nucleotides, the CDR3 is TGCGCCAGCTTCCACAGCGGGGGGGGGAACAATGAGCAGTTCTTC. Its protein product is CASFHSGGGNNEQFF.

The chain combines TRBV15 with TRBJ2-5, with 9 bases fitting TRBD2. Germline V gene sequence: CDR1 LNHNV, CDR2 YYDKDF (reference sequence). The V gene end was trimmed by 1 base and the J gene end by 5 bases; junction bases not matched to a gene: 5. CDR3 length: 15 residues. The CDR3 sequence: CATSRGRLAEETQYF. Here the CDR3 DNA reads TGTGCCACCAGCAGAGGCCGACTAGCGGAGGAGACCCAGTACTTC.

This chain links TRBV10-3 with TRBJ2-3, with a possible D match to TRBD1 (6 bases). CDR1 is ENHRY, CDR2 SYGVKD, per germline. V was pared by 8 bases and J by 4 bases, with 10 bases between. The CDR3 covers 12 residues. In DNA, the CDR3 is TGTGCCATCGCAGGGGAATCAGATACGCAGTATTTT. It codes for CAIAGESDTQYF.

The V call is TRBV6-4, the J call TRBJ2-6; 11 bases fit TRBD1. The CDR3 has 16 amino acids. With 7 bases clipped from V and 2 bases from J, the junction kept 4 bases outside the gene matches. Looked up from germline, CDR1 is MRHNA and CDR2 is SNTAGT. The CDR3 sequence is CASIGQGATGANVLTF. The CDR3 coding sequence is TGTGCCAGCATTGGACAGGGGGCGACTGGGGCCAACGTCCTGACTTTC.

The chain combines TRBV5-8 with TRBJ1-4, with D unclear. Germline V gene sequence: CDR1 SGHTS, CDR2 YDEGEE. The CDR3 sequence is 14 residues long. Between the trimmed V and J ends, which lost 4 bases and 9 bases, there was a span of 16 bases. The CDR3 region has the DNA TGTGCCAGCAGCCCTCAACTTTCGACCAAAAAACTGTTTTTT. As protein: CASSPQLSTKKLFF.

This clone was seen a few times. The chain recombines TRBV25-1 with TRBJ2-7; the D gene is possibly TRBD2 (6 bases). V lost 5 bases to trimming and J lost 2 bases, with 22 bases between them. CDR3 length: 17 residues. Germline V gene data show CDR1 as MGHDK and CDR2 as SYGVNS. The CDR3 spells CASSTQSSGHTAYEQYF. For the CDR3, the DNA is TGTGCCAGCAGTACCCAGAGTAGCGGACATACGGCCTACGAGCAGTACTTC.

V usage is TRBV10-3 and J usage is TRBJ2-2; D is possibly TRBD1 (7 bases). This CDR3 is 19 amino acids long. Germline-derived CDR1 and CDR2 are ENHRY and SYGVKD. Trimming cost V 0 bases and J 6 bases, with 23 bases left between them. The CDR3 DNA reads as TGTGCCATCAGTGAGTCGACCGGGTTGGAGGGGGCTTACCCCGGGGAGCTGTTTTTT. Translating it yields CAISESTGLEGAYPGELFF.

The chain carries TRBV14 and TRBJ1-1; 12 nucleotides line up with TRBD1. The CDR3 runs to 16 residues. V dropped 0 bases and J dropped 9; count of bases not matched to a gene: 8. CDR1 is SGHDN and CDR2 is FVKESK in the germline V gene. The CDR3, as DNA: TGTGCCAGCAGCCAAGATCGTGGGACAGGGGGCTCTCAAGCTTTCTTT. This codes for CASSQDRGTGGSQAFF.

This clone was found once. J is TRBJ1-6 and V is TRBV5-1; 7 bases are shared with TRBD1. CDR1 and CDR2 (germline): SGHRS, YFSETQ. The CDR3 covers 16 residues. V lost 4 bases, J lost 2 bases, and 6 bases stayed unmatched. The CDR3 protein is CASSALDRAYNSPLHF. The DNA for the CDR3 is TGCGCCAGCAGCGCACTAGACAGGGCCTATAATTCACCCCTCCACTTT.

The chain couples TRBV7-9 to TRBJ2-7; 10 bases match TRBD1. The CDR3 totals 15 residues. Germline V gives CDR1 SEHNR, CDR2 FQNEAQ (reference sequence). The V and J ends lost 5 bases and 4 bases, in that order; junction bases with no gene match: 8. The chain's CDR3 is CASSPPGQGMYEQYF. The DNA of the CDR3 is TGTGCCAGCAGCCCACCGGGACAGGGGATGTACGAGCAGTACTTC.

As concerns this clone: Sequence at one end of the junction differs from germline and may be a read error. The chain recombines TRBV7-7 with TRBJ2-7, with 8 bases aligning to TRBD2. The CDR3 loop spans 14 amino acids. Looked up from germline, CDR1 is SSHAT and CDR2 is FNYEAQ (reference sequence). CDR3 bases: TGTGCTAGCAGCTCCGGACTAGCAGTATACGAGCAGTACTTC. It yields the protein CASSSGLAVYEQYF.

The J gene is TRBJ2-4, the V gene TRBV11-1; weak D call: TRBD2 (6 bases). The V end was cut by 3 bases, the J end by 9 bases, with 12 bases between. CDR1 SGHAT and CDR2 FQDESV come from the germline V gene (reference sequence). The CDR3 is 13 residues long. This CDR3 is CASSFGRPGIQYF. The CDR3 coding sequence is TGTGCCAGCAGCTTTGGGAGGCCTGGCATTCAGTACTTC.

V is TRBV19 and J is TRBJ2-3, with D maybe TRBD2 (6 bases). The CDR3 length is 14 residues. Trimming stripped 3 bases from V and 4 bases from J, with 11 bases between. Germline-derived CDR1 and CDR2 are LNHDA and SQIVND (reference sequence). CDR3 DNA: TGTGCCAGTAGTATCTGGGGGGTGGCAGATACGCAGTATTTT. This translates into CASSIWGVADTQYF. Looking up the rest from reference TRBV19 and TRBJ2-3 gives the full variable domain: DGGITQSPKYLFRKEGQNVTLSCEQNLNHDAMYWYRQDPGQGLRLIYYSQIVNDFQKGDIAEGYSVSREKKESFPLTVTSAQKNPTAFYLCASSIWGVADTQYFGPGTRLTVL.

The V and J genes are TRBV9 and TRBJ2-7, with 11 bases aligning to TRBD2. V lost 0 bases and J lost 12; bases outside the gene matches: 5. The CDR3 runs 13 residues. The germline V gene encodes CDR1 SGDLS and CDR2 YYNGEE. The CDR3 region is CASSVATSGSMYF. The CDR3 DNA reads TGTGCCAGCAGCGTAGCAACTAGCGGGAGTATGTACTTC.

V gene TRBV19 combines with J gene TRBJ1-5; TRBD1 agrees at 9 bases. CDR1 LNHDA and CDR2 SQIVND come from the germline V gene (reference sequence). J was trimmed by 3 bases and V by 9 bases; bases with no gene match: 9. This CDR3 region has 15 residues. The CDR3 sequence is CASQRQGEPNQPQHF. As DNA, the CDR3 is TGTGCCAGCCAACGACAGGGGGAACCCAATCAGCCCCAGCATTTT.

The chain carries TRBV12-5 and TRBJ1-2; no clear D gene. CDR3 length equals 14 residues. V was clipped by 2 bases and J by 4 bases, with 11 bases between them. CDR1 is LGHNT and CDR2 is FRNRAP in the germline V gene. The CDR3 DNA follows: TGTGCTAGTGGTTTGTGGTCAGAAGTCTATGGCTACACCTTC. Translating gives CASGLWSEVYGYTF.

The chain recombines TRBV11-3 with TRBJ2-7; D gene uncertain. Trimming stripped 5 bases from V and 4 bases from J, with 6 bases between. CDR3 length: 11 residues. The germline V gene has CDR1 SGHNT and CDR2 YENEEA. In DNA, the CDR3 is TGTGCCAGCAGCCGCGGTTACGAGCAGTACTTC. Protein: CASSRGYEQYF.

The chain joins TRBV2 to TRBJ1-1; TRBD1 might be the D (6 bases). V shed 7 bases and J shed 0 bases, with 12 bases lying between them. Germline CDR1 and CDR2: SNHLY and FYNNEI. This CDR3 comprises 14 residues. This chain's CDR3 is CASNMDSMNTEAFF. CDR3 bases: TGTGCCAGCAATATGGACAGCATGAACACTGAAGCTTTCTTT. Full variable domain (outside the CDR3, taken from reference TRBV2 and TRBJ1-1): EPEVTQTPSHQVTQMGQEVILRCVPISNHLYFYWYRQILGQKVEFLVSFYNNEISEKSEIFDDQFSVERPDGSNFTLKIRSTKLEDSAMYFCASNMDSMNTEAFFGQGTRLTVV.

The chain has TRBV10-3 and TRBJ2-6; tentative D call: TRBD2 (5 bases). This CDR3 spans 16 amino acids. V shed 10 bases and J shed 2 bases, with 18 bases lying between them. Per germline, CDR1 ENHRY and CDR2 SYGVKD. Here the CDR3 reads CATREGSGAGANVLTF. The CDR3 nucleotides read TGTGCCACGAGAGAGGGTTCCGGGGCTGGGGCCAACGTCCTGACTTTC.

J is TRBJ2-7 and V is TRBV5-4; D call uncertain. V lost 2 bases and J 1 base, leaving 7 bases between the germline ends. The germline V gene has CDR1 SGHNT and CDR2 YYREEE (reference sequence). The CDR3 extends over 13 amino acids. The CDR3 spells CASSFQESYEQYF. The CDR3 coding sequence is TGTGCCAGCAGCTTCCAGGAGTCCTACGAGCAGTACTTC. The full variable domain, rest sourced from reference TRBV5-4 and TRBJ2-7, is ETGVTQSPTHLIKTRGQQVTLRCSSQSGHNTVSWYQQALGQGPQFIFQYYREEENGRGNFPPRFSGLQFPNYSSELNVNALELDDSALYLCASSFQESYEQYFGPGTRLTVT.

The chain employs TRBV5-6 and TRBJ1-4; no clear D gene. Germline values: CDR1 SGHDT, CDR2 YYEEEE. Trimming left V 0 bases short and J 6 bases short, with 12 bases between. This CDR3 has 15 amino acids. In DNA form, the CDR3 reads TGTGCCAGCAGCTTGGGCTACAGTAGAGATGAAAAACTGTTTTTT. Translated: CASSLGYSRDEKLFF.

This clone was found a few times. The J gene is TRBJ2-7, the V gene TRBV19; TRBD2 matches 7 bases. Germline CDR1 and CDR2: LNHDA and SQIVND (reference sequence). CDR3 length: 12 residues. After removal of 4 bases from V and 6 bases from J, the junction contained 3 bases not matched to a gene. CDR3 sequence reads: CASSRGGPEQYF. The CDR3 DNA reads TGTGCCAGTAGTAGGGGGGGACCCGAGCAGTACTTC.

The CDR3 region is CSVEGDRNQETQYF. The CDR3 DNA follows: TGCAGCGTTGAGGGGGACCGAAACCAAGAGACCCAGTACTTC. J is TRBJ2-5 and V is TRBV29-1; the D gene could be TRBD1 or TRBD2 (5 bases each). The CDR3 is 14 amino acids. Germline V gene data show CDR1 as SQVTM and CDR2 as ANQGSEA. Trimming took off 3 bases at V and 0 bases at J, with 11 bases between the two ends.

The chain joins TRBV28 to TRBJ1-4; a weak D match, TRBD1 (6 bases). There are 14 residues in the CDR3. Germline assignment: CDR1 MDHEN and CDR2 SYDVKM. The ends were cut back, 10 bases at V and 7 bases at J, with 19 bases in the middle. As DNA, the CDR3 is TGTGCCACAACAGGGCCGAACCATTTTGAAAAACTGTTTTTT. It translates to CATTGPNHFEKLFF.

The V and J genes are TRBV27 and TRBJ2-1; 8 bases match TRBD1. Germline CDR1 reads MNHEY; CDR2 reads SMNVEV (reference sequence). The V and J ends lost 3 bases and 0 bases, in that order; junction bases with no gene match: 10. There are 18 residues in the CDR3. In nucleotides, the CDR3 is TGTGCCAGCAGTTTGCAAGGACAGGGCCACAGCTCCTACAATGAGCAGTTCTTC. Its protein is CASSLQGQGHSSYNEQFF.

This clone was counted once. This sequence joins TRBV28 and TRBJ2-1; D might be TRBD2 (7 bases). The CDR3 is 15 amino acids. Trimming pared 2 bases from V and 1 base from J, leaving 9 bases between. Germline CDR1 reads MDHEN; CDR2 reads SYDVKM. CDR3 sequence reads: CASSLRGGSYNEQFF. CDR3 coding DNA: TGTGCCAGCAGTTTAAGGGGGGGGTCCTACAATGAGCAGTTCTTC.

The chain carries TRBV2 and TRBJ2-5, with TRBD2 identical over 9 bases. TRBJ2-7 matches the DNA end more closely, so the J call is doubtful. This CDR3 spans 16 amino acids. Germline V gene sequence: CDR1 SNHLY, CDR2 FYNNEI. CDR3 in amino acids: CASSENSGRLSYEQYF. The CDR3 DNA is TGTGCCAGCAGTGAGAATAGCGGGAGATTGTCCTACGAGCAGTACTTC.

The gene calls are TRBV5-6 and TRBJ1-2, with D maybe TRBD1 (6 bases). This CDR3 contains 15 residues. The germline gives CDR1 SGHDT, CDR2 YYEEEE. V lost 0 bases to trimming and J lost 2 bases, with 11 bases between them. The DNA for the CDR3 is TGTGCCAGCAGCTTGGTTACAGGGCTAAACTATGGCTACACCTTC. This sequence encodes CASSLVTGLNYGYTF.

The genes are TRBV19 and TRBJ2-5, with 9 bases matching TRBD2. Losses at the gene ends were 2 bases for V and 2 bases for J; bases not matched to a gene: 6. The CDR3 covers 16 residues. Per the germline V gene, CDR1 is LNHDA and CDR2 is SQIVND (reference sequence). The CDR3 DNA sequence: TGTGCCAGTAGTATATTCCTAGCGGGGCAACAAGAGACCCAGTACTTC. Translated, it gives CASSIFLAGQQETQYF.